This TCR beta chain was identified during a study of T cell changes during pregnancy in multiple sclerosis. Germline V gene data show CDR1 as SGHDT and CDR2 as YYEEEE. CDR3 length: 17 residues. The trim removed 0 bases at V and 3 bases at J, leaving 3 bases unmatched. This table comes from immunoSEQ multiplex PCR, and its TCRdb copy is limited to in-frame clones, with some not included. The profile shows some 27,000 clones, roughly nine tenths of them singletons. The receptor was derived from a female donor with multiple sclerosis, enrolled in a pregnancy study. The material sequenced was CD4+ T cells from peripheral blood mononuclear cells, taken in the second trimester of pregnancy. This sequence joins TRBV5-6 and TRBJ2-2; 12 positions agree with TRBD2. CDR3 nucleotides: TGTGCCAGCAGCTTGGGACTAGCGGGGGAGTACACCGGGGAGCTGTTTTTT. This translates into CASSLGLAGEYTGELFF.